The rows below give T cell receptor beta chains drawn from one sample of a study of shared clonotypes between healthy human individuals. This table comes from immunoSEQ multiplex PCR, and its TCRdb copy is limited to in-frame clones, with some not included. The sample shows about 2.3 million clones, approximately 95% of them seen only once. The sample was naive CD4+ T cells from PBMCs. The receptor source for this set is a man younger than 35 in good health. Some clones in this sample may be carry-over from other donors' samples. Both conserved end residues are part of each CDR3. The D gene is left open where the match is weak. Rows give clone size only sometimes, using once, few, many, or a class for an expanded clone.

DNA: TGTGCCAGCACCTGGGGGTTCACAGATACGCAGTATTTT
CDR3: CASTWGFTDTQYF
size: -
J: TRBJ2-3
V: TRBV2
D: -

DNA: TGTGCCTGGAGACCACGGGGCTCCTACAATGAGCAGTTCTTC
CDR3: CAWRPRGSYNEQFF
size: -
J: TRBJ2-1
V: TRBV30
D: -

DNA: TGTGCCAGCAGCCGGACTAGCGGGAGCTTCCAAGAGACCCAGTACTTC
CDR3: CASSRTSGSFQETQYF
size: -
J: TRBJ2-5
V: TRBV2
D: TRBD2

DNA: TGTGCCAGTAGGATAGGAGGGGAGGACACTGAAGCTTTCTTT
CDR3: CASRIGGEDTEAFF
size: few
J: TRBJ1-1
V: TRBV19
D: -

DNA: TGTGCCAGCAGTTTATTAGGGGGGTACAATGGCTACACCTTC
CDR3: CASSLLGGYNGYTF
size: -
J: TRBJ1-2
V: TRBV27
D: -

DNA: TGTGCCTGGAGCGGCGGTAGTGTGGAGACCCAGTACTTC
CDR3: CAWSGGSVETQYF
size: -
J: TRBJ2-5
V: TRBV30
D: -

DNA: TGTGCCAGCAGCGCCCAGACAGATGGCTACACCTTC
CDR3: CASSAQTDGYTF
size: -
J: TRBJ1-2
V: TRBV7-9
D: -

DNA: TGTGCCTGGGAGAGCGGGAGCTCCTACAATGAGCAGTTCTTC
CDR3: CAWESGSSYNEQFF
size: -
J: TRBJ2-1
V: TRBV30
D: TRBD2

DNA: TGTGCCAGCACCCGAGCGGGGGGACCTTACAATGAGCAGTTCTTC
CDR3: CASTRAGGPYNEQFF
size: -
J: TRBJ2-1
V: TRBV28
D: TRBD2

DNA: TGTGCCAGCAGTGAACGCGAGGGCGACAGGGGGTCTTCTGGGGCCAACGTCCTGACTTTC
CDR3: CASSEREGDRGSSGANVLTF
size: -
J: TRBJ2-6
V: TRBV2
D: TRBD1

DNA: TGTGCCTGGACTTTTAGTGCTAATGAAAAACTGTTTTTT
CDR3: CAWTFSANEKLFF
size: -
J: TRBJ1-4
V: TRBV30
D: -

DNA: TGCGCCAGACGGGACCCGGGATTCCAATTCAATGAGCAGTTCTTC
CDR3: CARRDPGFQFNEQFF
size: -
J: TRBJ2-1
V: TRBV10-1
D: -

DNA: TGTGCCAGCGGTAGACAGGGGGCGACTGAAGCTTTCTTT
CDR3: CASGRQGATEAFF
size: -
J: TRBJ1-1
V: TRBV27
D: TRBD1

DNA: TGTGCCACCAGCAGAGGAAGGGATAGCGGCTACACCTTC
CDR3: CATSRGRDSGYTF
size: once
J: TRBJ1-2
V: TRBV15
D: -

DNA: TGTGCCAGTAGTAACCGGGACAGGGATGACGAGCAGTACTTC
CDR3: CASSNRDRDDEQYF
size: -
J: TRBJ2-7
V: TRBV19
D: TRBD1

DNA: TGTGCCAGCAGACGGACAGGAGAAGAGACCCAGTACTTC
CDR3: CASRRTGEETQYF
size: once
J: TRBJ2-5
V: TRBV11-3
D: TRBD1

DNA: TGTGCCTGGAGTGTAGGGCGACCTTACGAGCAGTACTTC
CDR3: CAWSVGRPYEQYF
size: -
J: TRBJ2-7
V: TRBV30
D: -

DNA: TGTGCCAGCAGCTTAGTGTCTATGGGCTATGGCTACACCTTC
CDR3: CASSLVSMGYGYTF
size: -
J: TRBJ1-2
V: TRBV13
D: -

DNA: TGCAGCGTTGAACTAGGCAGGGGGCCGAGAGATACGCAGTATTTT
CDR3: CSVELGRGPRDTQYF
size: -
J: TRBJ2-3
V: TRBV29-1
D: TRBD1

DNA: TGTGCCAGCAGTGACTCTCTCGGGGGCTACAATGAGCAGTTCTTC
CDR3: CASSDSLGGYNEQFF
size: once
J: TRBJ2-1
V: TRBV6-4
D: -

DNA: TGTGCCAGCTACTCGGGGGGCAGCGGCAATCAGCCCCAGCATTTT
CDR3: CASYSGGSGNQPQHF
size: -
J: TRBJ1-5
V: TRBV28
D: -

DNA: TGTGCCAGCAGTAGATCTGGTGCTGAAGCTTTCTTT
CDR3: CASSRSGAEAFF
size: -
J: TRBJ1-1
V: TRBV6-5
D: -

DNA: TGTGCCAGCAGAGAGGGAGGGCCTTATTCTGCCAAAAACATTCAGTACTTC
CDR3: CASREGGPYSAKNIQYF
size: -
J: TRBJ2-4
V: TRBV28
D: TRBD2

DNA: TGTGCCAGCAGCCAACCGGGGACAGGGACTAATGAAAAACTGTTTTTT
CDR3: CASSQPGTGTNEKLFF
size: -
J: TRBJ1-4
V: TRBV6-6
D: TRBD1

DNA: TGTGCCATCAGTGAGTTATTAAAATGGACAGGAGGGAGGGAGTTCTTC
CDR3: CAISELLKWTGGREFF
size: -
J: TRBJ2-1
V: TRBV10-3
D: -

DNA: TGCGCCAGCAGCTTGGCCTCGACAGACGAGCAGTACTTC
CDR3: CASSLASTDEQYF
size: -
J: TRBJ2-7
V: TRBV5-1
D: -

DNA: TGTGCCTGGAGTGTACTCAGCTACAATGAGCAGTTCTTC
CDR3: CAWSVLSYNEQFF
size: -
J: TRBJ2-1
V: TRBV30
D: -

DNA: TGTGCCAGCAGCCACCCCGCGGGAGGCGCTGAAGCTTTCTTT
CDR3: CASSHPAGGAEAFF
size: -
J: TRBJ1-1
V: TRBV28
D: -

DNA: TGTGCCAGCAAAACTAGCGGCAGCACAGATACGCAGTATTTT
CDR3: CASKTSGSTDTQYF
size: once
J: TRBJ2-3
V: TRBV2
D: TRBD2

DNA: TGTGCCAGCAGCCCAACAGGGTCGGCCAAAAACATTCAGTACTTC
CDR3: CASSPTGSAKNIQYF
size: once
J: TRBJ2-4
V: TRBV28
D: -

DNA: TGTGCCATCAGTGAGGTTTTAGGTAGACTAGAGTCCAAAAACATTCAGTACTTC
CDR3: CAISEVLGRLESKNIQYF
size: -
J: TRBJ2-4
V: TRBV10-3
D: -